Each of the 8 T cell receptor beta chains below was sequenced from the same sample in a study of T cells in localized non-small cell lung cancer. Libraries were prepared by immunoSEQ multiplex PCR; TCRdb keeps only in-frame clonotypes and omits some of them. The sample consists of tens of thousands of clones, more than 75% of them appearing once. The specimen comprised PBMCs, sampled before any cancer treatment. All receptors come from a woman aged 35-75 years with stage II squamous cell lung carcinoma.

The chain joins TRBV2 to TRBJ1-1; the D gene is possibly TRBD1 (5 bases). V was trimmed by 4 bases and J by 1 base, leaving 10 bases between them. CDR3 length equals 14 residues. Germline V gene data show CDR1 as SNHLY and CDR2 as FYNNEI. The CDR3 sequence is CASSASGQNTEAFF. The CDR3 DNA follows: TGTGCCAGCAGTGCCTCCGGACAGAACACTGAAGCTTTCTTT.

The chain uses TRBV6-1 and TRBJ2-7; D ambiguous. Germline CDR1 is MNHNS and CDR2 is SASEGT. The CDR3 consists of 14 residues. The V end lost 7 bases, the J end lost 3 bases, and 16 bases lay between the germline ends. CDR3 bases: TGTGCCAGCACCGTTACTTCAGCTAACTACGAGCAGTACTTC. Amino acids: CASTVTSANYEQYF.

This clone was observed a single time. The chain's CDR3 is CATAPGTEETQYF. CDR3 coding DNA: TGCGCCACCGCACCAGGGACAGAAGAGACCCAGTACTTC. This chain joins TRBV5-1 and TRBJ2-5; 7 nucleotides agree with TRBD1. CDR1 is SGHRS, CDR2 YFSETQ, per germline. The CDR3 loop spans 13 amino acids. J lost 3 bases, V lost 9 bases, and 8 bases had no gene match.

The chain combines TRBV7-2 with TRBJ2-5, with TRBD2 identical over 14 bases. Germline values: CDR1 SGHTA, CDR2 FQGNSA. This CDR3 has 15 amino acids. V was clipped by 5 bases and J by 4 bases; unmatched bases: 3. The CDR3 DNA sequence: TGTGCCAGCAGCCGAGGACTAGCGGGAGGAGAGACCCAGTACTTC. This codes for CASSRGLAGGETQYF.

CDR3 sequence: CASSFGTDTQYF. The CDR3 DNA follows: TGTGCCAGCAGCTTTGGGACAGATACGCAGTATTTT. V and J are TRBV11-2 and TRBJ2-3, with no clear D. The CDR3 runs 12 residues. Trimming removed 3 bases from V and 3 bases from J, with 4 bases in between. The germline V gene encodes CDR1 SGHAT and CDR2 FQNNGV.

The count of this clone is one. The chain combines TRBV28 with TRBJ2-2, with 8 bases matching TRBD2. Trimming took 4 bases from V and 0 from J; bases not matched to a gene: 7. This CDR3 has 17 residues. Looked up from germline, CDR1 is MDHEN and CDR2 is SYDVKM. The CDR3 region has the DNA TGTGCCAGCAGTTCCGCGGGAGGAGCCTCGAACACCGGGGAGCTGTTTTTT. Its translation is CASSSAGGASNTGELFF.

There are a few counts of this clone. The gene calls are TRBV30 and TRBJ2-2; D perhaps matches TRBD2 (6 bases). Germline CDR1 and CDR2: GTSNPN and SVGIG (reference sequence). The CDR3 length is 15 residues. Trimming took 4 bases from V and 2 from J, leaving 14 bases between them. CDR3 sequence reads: CAWNRIGSNTGELFF. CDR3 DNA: TGTGCCTGGAACAGAATCGGGAGCAACACCGGGGAGCTGTTTTTT.

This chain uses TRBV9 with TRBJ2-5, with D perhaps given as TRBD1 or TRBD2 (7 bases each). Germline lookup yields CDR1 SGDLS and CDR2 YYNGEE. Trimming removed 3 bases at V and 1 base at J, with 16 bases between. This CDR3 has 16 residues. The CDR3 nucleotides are TGTGCCAGCAGCGCAGGGGGGGACCAGCCCCAAGAGACCCAGTACTTC. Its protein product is CASSAGGDQPQETQYF.